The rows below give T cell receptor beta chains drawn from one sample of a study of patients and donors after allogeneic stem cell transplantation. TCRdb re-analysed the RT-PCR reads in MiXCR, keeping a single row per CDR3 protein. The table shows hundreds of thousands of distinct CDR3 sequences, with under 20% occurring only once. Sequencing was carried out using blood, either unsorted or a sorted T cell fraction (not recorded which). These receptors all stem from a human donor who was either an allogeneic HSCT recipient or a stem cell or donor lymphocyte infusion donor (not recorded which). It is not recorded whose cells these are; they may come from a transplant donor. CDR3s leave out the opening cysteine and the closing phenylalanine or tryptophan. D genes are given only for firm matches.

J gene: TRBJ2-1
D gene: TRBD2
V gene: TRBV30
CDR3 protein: AWTSGRGNEQF

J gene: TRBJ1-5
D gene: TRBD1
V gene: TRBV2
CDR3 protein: ASSTGEDQPQH

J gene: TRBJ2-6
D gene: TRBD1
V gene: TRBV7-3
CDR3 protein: ASSLRTGVASGANVLT

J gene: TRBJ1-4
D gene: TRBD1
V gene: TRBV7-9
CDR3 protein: ASSQDRGRRANEKLF

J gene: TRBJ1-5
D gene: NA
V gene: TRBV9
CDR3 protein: ASSALGGPQPQH

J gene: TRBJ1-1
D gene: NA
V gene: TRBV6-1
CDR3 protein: ASSHGGASEAF

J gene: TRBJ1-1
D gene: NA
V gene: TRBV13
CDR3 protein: ASEEGPNLLTEAF

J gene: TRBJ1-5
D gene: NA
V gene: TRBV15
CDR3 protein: ATSRVRGGNQPQH

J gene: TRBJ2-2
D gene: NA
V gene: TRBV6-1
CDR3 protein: ASSEAKRRAGELF

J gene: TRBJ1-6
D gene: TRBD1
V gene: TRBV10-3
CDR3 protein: AIGQGASPLH

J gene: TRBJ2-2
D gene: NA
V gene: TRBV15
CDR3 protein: ATSRGAPNTGELF

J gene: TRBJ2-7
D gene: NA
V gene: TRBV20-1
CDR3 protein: SARDPGRTSYEQY

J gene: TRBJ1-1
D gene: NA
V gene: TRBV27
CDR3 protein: ASNSGGTEAF

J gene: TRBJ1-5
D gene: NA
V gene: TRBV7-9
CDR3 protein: ASSQGNQPQH

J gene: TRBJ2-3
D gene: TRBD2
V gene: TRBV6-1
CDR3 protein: ASSQVVASGRDTQY

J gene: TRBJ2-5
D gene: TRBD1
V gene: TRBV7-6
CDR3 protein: ASSLRQGAGETQY

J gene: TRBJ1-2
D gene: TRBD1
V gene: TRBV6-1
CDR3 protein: ASSNRQGANGYT

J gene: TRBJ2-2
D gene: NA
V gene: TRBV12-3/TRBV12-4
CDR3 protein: ASTLGGIIGELF

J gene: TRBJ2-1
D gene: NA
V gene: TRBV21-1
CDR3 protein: ATVGGRGLGRGEQF

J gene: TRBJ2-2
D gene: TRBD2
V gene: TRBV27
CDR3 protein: ASDWGGRDTGELF

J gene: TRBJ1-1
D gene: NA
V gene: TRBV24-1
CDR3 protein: ATSEGRNTEAF

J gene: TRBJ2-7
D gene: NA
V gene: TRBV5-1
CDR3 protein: ASSLEAGKYEEQY

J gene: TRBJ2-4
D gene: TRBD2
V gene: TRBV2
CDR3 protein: ASSAPGGPNIQY

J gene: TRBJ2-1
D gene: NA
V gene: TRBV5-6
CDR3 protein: ASSITGAYNEQF

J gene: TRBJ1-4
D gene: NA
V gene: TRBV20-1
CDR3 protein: SASGTTDEKLF

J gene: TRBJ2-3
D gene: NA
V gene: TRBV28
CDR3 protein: ASSGGGRFPDTQY

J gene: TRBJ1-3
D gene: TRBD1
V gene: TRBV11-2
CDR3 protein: ASSPIQGAAGNTIY

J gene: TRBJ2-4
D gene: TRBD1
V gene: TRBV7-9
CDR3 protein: AGGQGGKNIQY

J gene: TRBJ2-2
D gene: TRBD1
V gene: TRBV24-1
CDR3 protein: ATSDPGQGAGELF

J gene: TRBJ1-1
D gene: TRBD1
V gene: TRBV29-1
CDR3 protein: SVARTGGRTEAF

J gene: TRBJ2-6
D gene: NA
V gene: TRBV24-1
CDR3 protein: ATSRAGGANVLT

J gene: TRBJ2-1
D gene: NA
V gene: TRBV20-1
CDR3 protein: SASEERNNEQF

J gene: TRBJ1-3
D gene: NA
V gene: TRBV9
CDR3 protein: ASSVGDGPLGNTIY

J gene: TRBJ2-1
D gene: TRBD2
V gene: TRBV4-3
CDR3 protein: ASSPGTSGGSSSYNEQF

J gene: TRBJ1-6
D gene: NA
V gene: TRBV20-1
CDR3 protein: SASRTEISPLH

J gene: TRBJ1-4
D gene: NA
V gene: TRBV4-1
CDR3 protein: ASSQEGQGGKLF

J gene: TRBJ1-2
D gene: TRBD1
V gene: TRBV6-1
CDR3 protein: ASIPRGQGVYGYT

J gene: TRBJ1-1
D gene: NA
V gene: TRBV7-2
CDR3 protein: ASSFFWVDTEAF

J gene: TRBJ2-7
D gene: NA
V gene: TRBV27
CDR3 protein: ASNSQGRECVEQY

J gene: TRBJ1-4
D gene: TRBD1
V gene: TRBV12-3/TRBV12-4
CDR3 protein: ASSPTGQRPHEKLF

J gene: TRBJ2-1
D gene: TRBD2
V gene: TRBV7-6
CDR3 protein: ASSLSGGPSSYNEQF

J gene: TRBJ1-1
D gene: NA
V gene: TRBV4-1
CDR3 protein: ASNLGQTMNTEAF

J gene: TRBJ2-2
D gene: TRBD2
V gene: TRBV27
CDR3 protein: ASSLRAGRALQLRTGELF

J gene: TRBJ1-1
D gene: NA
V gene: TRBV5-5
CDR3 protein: ASIFGRTEAF

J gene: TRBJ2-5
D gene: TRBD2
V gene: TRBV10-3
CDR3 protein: AISETSGRFQETQY

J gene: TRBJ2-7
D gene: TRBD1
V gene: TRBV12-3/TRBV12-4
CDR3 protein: ASSIWTGTGVVEQY

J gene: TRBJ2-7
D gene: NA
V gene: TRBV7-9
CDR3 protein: ASSLAGNMYEQY

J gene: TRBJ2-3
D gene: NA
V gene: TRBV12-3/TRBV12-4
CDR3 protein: ASSLEEEGPDTQY

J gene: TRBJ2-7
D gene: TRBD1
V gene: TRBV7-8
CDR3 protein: ASSSLPSGTGSYEQY

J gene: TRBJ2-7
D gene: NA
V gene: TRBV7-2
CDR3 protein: ASSLDRGFSYGQY

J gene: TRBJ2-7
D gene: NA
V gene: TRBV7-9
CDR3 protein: ASSGDEQY

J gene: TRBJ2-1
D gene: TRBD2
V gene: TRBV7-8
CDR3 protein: ASSFWTSGSSYNEQF

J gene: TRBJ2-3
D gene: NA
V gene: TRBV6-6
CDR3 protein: ASTLRDSPQY

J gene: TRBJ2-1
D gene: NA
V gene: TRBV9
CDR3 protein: ASSAERSAGGRYNEQF

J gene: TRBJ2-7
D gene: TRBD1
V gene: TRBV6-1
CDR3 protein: ASSNRDREYEQY

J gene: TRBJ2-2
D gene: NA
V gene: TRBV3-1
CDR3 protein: ASSQEITGELF

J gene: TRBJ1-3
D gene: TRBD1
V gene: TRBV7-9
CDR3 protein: ASSFDRVSGNTIY